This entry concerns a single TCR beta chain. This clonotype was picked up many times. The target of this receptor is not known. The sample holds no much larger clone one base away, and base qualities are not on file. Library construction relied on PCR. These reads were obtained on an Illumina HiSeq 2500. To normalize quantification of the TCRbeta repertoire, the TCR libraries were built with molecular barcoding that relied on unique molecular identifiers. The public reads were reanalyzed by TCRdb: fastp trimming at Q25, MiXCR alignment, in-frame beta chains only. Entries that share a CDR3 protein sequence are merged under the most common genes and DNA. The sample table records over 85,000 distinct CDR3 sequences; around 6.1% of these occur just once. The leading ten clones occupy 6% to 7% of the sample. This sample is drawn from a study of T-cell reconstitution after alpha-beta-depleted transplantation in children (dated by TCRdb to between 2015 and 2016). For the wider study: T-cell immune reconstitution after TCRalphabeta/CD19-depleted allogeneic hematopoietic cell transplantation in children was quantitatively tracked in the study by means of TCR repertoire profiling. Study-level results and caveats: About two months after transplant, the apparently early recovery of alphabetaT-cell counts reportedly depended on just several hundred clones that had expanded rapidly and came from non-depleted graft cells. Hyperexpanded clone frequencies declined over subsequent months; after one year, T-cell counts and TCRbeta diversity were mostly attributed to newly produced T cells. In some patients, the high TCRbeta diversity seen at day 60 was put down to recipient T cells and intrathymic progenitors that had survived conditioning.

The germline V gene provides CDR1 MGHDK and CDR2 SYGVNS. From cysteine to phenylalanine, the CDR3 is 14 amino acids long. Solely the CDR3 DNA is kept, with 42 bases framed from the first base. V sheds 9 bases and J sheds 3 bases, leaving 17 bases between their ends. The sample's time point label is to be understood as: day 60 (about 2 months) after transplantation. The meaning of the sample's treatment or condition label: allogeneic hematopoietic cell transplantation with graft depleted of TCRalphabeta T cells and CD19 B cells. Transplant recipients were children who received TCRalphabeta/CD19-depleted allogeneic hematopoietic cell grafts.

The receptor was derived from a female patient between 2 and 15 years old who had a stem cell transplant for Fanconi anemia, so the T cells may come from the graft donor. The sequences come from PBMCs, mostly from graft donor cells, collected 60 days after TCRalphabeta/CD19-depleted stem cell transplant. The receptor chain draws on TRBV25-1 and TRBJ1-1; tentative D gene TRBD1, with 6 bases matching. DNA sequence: TGTGCCAGTCACTACAGGGAAGAGGACACTGAAGCTTTCTTT. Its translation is CASHYREEDTEAFF.